The source of this T cell receptor beta chain is a study of tumor-infiltrating lymphocytes in primary liver carcinoma. Remarks on this clonotype: The antigen remains undetermined.

Study-wide results and caveats: Detection in all five tumor regions applied to only about 7-24% of top clones. Less overlap was seen in tumor-adjacent and tumor-blood pairs than in tumor region pairs.

The V segment lost 1 base and the J segment 7 bases; nucleotides outside the gene matches: 16. The CDR3 contains 18 residues. Germline lookup yields CDR1 SGHKS and CDR2 YYEKEE (reference sequence). TCR beta cDNA was prepared out of around 460 ng total RNA by means of a constant-region primer. Slightly modified ARM-PCR, run as three nested multiplex PCR rounds, produced the TCR beta libraries. Investigators reported that the first two PCR rounds, at 10 cycles each, used TRBV1-TRBV30 forward primers with a C-beta reverse primer. MiXCR, run by TCRdb on the multiplex PCR reads, gives a single entry per CDR3 protein. Among about 190,000 distinct CDR3 sequences, just under 85% were seen once, and the ten largest hold about a sixth. DNA and RNA were both co-extracted from about 19-30 mg of bulk tissue that had not been sorted.

The sample comprised tumor tissue from primary liver carcinoma. The rearrangement uses TRBV5-5 and TRBJ2-1; 8 bases are a match to TRBD1. The clonotype comes from a man aged 35 to 55 with primary liver carcinoma and hepatitis B virus infection. The CDR3 sequence: CASSLYVLAGQGRNEQFF. CDR3 coding DNA: TGTGCCAGCAGCTTGTACGTGTTGGCAGGACAGGGTAGAAATGAGCAGTTCTTC.